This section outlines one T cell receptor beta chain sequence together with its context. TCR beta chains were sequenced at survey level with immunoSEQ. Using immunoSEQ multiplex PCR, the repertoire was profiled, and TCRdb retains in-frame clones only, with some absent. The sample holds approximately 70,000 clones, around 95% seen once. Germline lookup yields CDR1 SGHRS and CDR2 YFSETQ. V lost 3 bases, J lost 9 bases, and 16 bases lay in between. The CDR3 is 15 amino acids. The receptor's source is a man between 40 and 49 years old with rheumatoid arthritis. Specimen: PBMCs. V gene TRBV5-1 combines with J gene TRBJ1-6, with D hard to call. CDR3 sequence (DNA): TGCGCCAGCAGCTGGAGGGCCGAGGCGAGTTCACCCCTCCACTTT. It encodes CASSWRAEASSPLHF.